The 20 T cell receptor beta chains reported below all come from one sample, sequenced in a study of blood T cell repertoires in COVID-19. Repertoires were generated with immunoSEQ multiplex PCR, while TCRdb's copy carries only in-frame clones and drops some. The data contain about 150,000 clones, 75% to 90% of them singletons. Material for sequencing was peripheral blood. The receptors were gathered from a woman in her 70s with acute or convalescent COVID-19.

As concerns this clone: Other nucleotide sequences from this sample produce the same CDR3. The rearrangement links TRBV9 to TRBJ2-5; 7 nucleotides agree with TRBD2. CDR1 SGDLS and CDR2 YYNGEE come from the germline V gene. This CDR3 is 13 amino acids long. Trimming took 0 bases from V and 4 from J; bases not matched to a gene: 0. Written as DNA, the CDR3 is TGTGCCAGCAGCGTAGCGGGGGGAGAGACCCAGTACTTC. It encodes CASSVAGGETQYF. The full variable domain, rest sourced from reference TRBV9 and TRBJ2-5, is DSGVTQTPKHLITATGQRVTLRCSPRSGDLSVYWYQQSLDQGLQFLIQYYNGEERAKGNILERFSAQQFPDLHSELNLSSLELGDSALYFCASSVAGGETQYFGPGTRLLVL.

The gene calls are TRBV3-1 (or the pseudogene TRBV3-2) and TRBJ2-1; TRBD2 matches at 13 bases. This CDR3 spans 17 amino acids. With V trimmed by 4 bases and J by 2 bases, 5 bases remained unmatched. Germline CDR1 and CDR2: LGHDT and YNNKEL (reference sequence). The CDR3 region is CASSRRLAGGTYNEQFF. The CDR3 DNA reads TGTGCCAGCAGCCGTCGACTAGCGGGGGGCACCTACAATGAGCAGTTCTTC.

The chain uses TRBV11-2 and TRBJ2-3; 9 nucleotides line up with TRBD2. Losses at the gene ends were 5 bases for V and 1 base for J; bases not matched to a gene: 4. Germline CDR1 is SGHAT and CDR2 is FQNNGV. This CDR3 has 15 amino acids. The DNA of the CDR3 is TGTGCCAGCAGCCGGGGACTAGCTCGCACAGATACGCAGTATTTT. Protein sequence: CASSRGLARTDTQYF.

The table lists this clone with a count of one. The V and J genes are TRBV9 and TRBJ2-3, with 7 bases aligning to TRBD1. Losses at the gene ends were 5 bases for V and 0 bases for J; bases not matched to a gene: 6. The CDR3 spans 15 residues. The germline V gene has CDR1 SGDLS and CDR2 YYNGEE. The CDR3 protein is CASSKGGSSTDTQYF. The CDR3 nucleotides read TGTGCCAGCAGTAAAGGGGGCAGTAGCACAGATACGCAGTATTTT.

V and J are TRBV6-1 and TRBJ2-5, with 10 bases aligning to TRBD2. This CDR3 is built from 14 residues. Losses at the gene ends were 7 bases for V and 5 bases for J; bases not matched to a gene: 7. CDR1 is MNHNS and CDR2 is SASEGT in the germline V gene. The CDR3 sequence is CASNAAGGLETQYF. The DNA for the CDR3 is TGTGCCAGCAATGCAGCGGGGGGGCTTGAGACCCAGTACTTC.

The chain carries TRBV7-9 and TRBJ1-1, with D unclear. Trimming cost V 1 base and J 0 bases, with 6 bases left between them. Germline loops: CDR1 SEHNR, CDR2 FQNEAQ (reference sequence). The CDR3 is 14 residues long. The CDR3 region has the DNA TGTGCCAGCAGCTTAGGGGGAGTGAACACTGAAGCTTTCTTT. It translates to CASSLGGVNTEAFF.

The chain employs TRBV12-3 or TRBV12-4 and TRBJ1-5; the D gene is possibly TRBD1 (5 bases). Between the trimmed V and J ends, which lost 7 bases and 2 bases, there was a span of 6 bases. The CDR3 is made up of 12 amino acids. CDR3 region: CASTRGNQPQHF. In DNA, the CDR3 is TGTGCCAGCACCAGGGGCAATCAGCCCCAGCATTTT.

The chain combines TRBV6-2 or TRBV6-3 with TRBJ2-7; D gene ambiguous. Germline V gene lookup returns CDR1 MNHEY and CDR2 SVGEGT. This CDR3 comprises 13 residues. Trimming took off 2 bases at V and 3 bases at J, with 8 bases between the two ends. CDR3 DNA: TGTGCCAGCAGTTACAACAGATACTACGAGCAGTACTTC. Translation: CASSYNRYYEQYF.

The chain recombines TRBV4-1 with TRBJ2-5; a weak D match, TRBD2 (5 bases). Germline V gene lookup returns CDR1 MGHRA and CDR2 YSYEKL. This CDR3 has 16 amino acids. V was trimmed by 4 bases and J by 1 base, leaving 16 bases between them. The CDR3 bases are TGCGCCAGCAGCCCTTTGGGTCGGGGTCGCCAAGAGACCCAGTACTTC. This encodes CASSPLGRGRQETQYF.

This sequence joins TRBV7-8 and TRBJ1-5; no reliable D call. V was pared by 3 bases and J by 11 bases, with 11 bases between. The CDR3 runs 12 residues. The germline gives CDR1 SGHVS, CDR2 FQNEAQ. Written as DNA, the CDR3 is TGTGCCAGCAGCTTGGGCGCTGGGTCCCAGCATTTT. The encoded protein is CASSLGAGSQHF.

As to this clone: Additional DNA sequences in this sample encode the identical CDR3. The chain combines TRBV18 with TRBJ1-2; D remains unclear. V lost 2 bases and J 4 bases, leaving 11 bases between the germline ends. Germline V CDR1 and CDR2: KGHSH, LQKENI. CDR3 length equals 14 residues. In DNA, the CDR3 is TGTGCCAGCTCACCAGGCGGAGTACGCTATGGCTACACCTTC. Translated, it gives CASSPGGVRYGYTF.

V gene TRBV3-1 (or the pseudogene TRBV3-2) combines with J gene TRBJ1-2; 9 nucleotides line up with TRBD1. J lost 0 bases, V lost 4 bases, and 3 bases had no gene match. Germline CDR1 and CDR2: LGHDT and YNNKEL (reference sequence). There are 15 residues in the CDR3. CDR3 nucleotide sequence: TGTGCCAGCAGCCTCTGGGACAGGGCTAACTATGGCTACACCTTC. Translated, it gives CASSLWDRANYGYTF.

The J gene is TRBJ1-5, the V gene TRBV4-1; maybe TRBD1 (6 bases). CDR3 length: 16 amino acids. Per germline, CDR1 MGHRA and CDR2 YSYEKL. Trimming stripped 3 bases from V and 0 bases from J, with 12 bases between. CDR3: CASSQRPGVSNQPQHF. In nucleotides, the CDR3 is TGCGCCAGCAGCCAGAGACCAGGGGTTAGCAATCAGCCCCAGCATTTT.

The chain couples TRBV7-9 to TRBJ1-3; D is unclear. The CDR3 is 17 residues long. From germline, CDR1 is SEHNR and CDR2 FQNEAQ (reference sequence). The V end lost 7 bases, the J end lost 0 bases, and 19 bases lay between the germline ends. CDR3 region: CASTDRTGTISGNTIYF. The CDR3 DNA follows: TGTGCCAGCACCGATAGGACGGGAACAATCTCTGGAAACACCATATATTTT.

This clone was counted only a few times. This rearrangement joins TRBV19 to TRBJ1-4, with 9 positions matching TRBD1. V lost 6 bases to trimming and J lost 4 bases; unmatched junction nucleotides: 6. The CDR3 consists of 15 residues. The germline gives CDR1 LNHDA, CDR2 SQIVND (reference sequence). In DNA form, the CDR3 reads TGTGCCAGTAGAACACCGGGACAGGGTAATGAAAAACTGTTTTTT. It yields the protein CASRTPGQGNEKLFF. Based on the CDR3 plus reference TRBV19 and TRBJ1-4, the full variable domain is DGGITQSPKYLFRKEGQNVTLSCEQNLNHDAMYWYRQDPGQGLRLIYYSQIVNDFQKGDIAEGYSVSREKKESFPLTVTSAQKNPTAFYLCASRTPGQGNEKLFFGSGTQLSVL.

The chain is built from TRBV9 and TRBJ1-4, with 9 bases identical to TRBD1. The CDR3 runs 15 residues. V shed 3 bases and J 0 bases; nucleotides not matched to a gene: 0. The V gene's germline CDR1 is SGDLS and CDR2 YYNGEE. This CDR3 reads CASSGQGATNEKLFF. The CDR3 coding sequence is TGTGCCAGCAGCGGACAGGGGGCAACTAATGAAAAACTGTTTTTT.

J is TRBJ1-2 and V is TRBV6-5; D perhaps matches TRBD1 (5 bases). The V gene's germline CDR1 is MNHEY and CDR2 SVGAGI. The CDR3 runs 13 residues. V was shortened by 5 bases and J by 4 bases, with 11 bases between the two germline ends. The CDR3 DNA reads TGTGCCAGCAGTCCCGGGACTTTCTATGGCTACACCTTC. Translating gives CASSPGTFYGYTF.

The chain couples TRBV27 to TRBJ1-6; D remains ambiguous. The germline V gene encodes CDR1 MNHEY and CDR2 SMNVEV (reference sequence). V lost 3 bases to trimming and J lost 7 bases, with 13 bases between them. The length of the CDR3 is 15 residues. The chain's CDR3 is CASSFQQQANSPLHF. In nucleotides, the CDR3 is TGTGCCAGCAGTTTCCAACAGCAGGCGAATTCACCCCTCCACTTT.

The CDR3 protein is CASSYRRGAYNEQFF. CDR3 coding DNA: TGTGCCAGCAGCTACAGGCGGGGGGCGTACAATGAGCAGTTCTTC. V usage is TRBV3-1 (or the pseudogene TRBV3-2) and J usage is TRBJ2-1; 8 positions match TRBD2. The V gene's germline CDR1 is LGHDT and CDR2 YNNKEL (reference sequence). The V gene end was trimmed by 5 bases and the J gene end by 4 bases; junction bases not matched to a gene: 7. This CDR3 is 15 amino acids long.

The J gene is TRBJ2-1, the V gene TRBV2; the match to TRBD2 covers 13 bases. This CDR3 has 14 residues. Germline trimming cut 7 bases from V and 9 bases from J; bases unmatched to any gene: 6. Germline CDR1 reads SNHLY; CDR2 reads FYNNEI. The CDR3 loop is CASKTSGGFGEQFF. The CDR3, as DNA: TGTGCCAGCAAGACTAGCGGGGGGTTCGGTGAGCAGTTCTTC.